The sequence of this T cell receptor (beta chain) was determined in a study of T-cell reconstitution after alpha-beta-depleted transplantation in children. The table lists this clonotype with many counts. V was clipped by 3 bases and J by 4 bases, with 6 bases between them. CDR3 length: 11 amino acids. Germline V gives CDR1 SQVTM, CDR2 ANQGSEA. Preparing the TCRbeta library involved the use of unique molecular identifiers. TCRdb fed the PCR reads into MiXCR, producing one record per CDR3 protein. The table lists hundreds of thousands of distinct CDR3 sequences, 16% of them singletons. This sequence was found in a human donor who donated a stem cell graft to a child with acute myeloid leukemia. The V gene is TRBV29-1, the J gene TRBJ1-2; D is uncertain. Sequenced here: PBMCs from the stem cell graft donor, sampled from the stem cell graft. Here the CDR3 DNA reads TGCAGCGTTGAGAGTAGCTATGGCTACACCTTC. Protein: CSVESSYGYTF.